The 21 T cell receptor beta chains presented below share a single source sample, sequenced in a study of T cell responses to AZD1222 COVID-19 vaccine. Sequencing used immunoSEQ multiplex PCR; TCRdb keeps in-frame clones, though not all of them. Here the sample spans some 92,000 clones, around nine tenths being singletons. The sample in question was peripheral blood, obtained on day 0 of MenACWY control vaccination. The receptors were sampled from an adult in good health.

The rearrangement uses TRBV5-8 and TRBJ2-5, with D perhaps TRBD1 or TRBD2 (5 bases each). CDR3 length: 15 residues. The ends were cut back, 4 bases at V and 2 bases at J, with 15 bases in the middle. Germline values: CDR1 SGHTS, CDR2 YDEGEE. CDR3 loop: CASSLGRGRQETQYF. The DNA of the CDR3 is TGTGCCAGCAGCCTAGGCCGGGGCCGGCAAGAGACCCAGTACTTC.

The chain recombines TRBV27 with TRBJ1-5; possible D gene TRBD1, 6 bases. The germline V gene encodes CDR1 MNHEY and CDR2 SMNVEV (reference sequence). With 5 bases removed from V and 1 base from J, the gap between germline ends came to 9 bases. The CDR3 consists of 14 residues. The CDR3 sequence: CASSPQGSNQPQHF. Here the CDR3 DNA reads TGTGCCAGCAGTCCACAGGGAAGCAATCAGCCCCAGCATTTT.

V usage is TRBV20-1 and J usage is TRBJ2-7; TRBD2 matches 11 bases. CDR3 length: 13 residues. The junction had 4 bases not matched to a gene; V was cut back by 3 bases and J by 6 bases. Germline assignment: CDR1 DFQATT and CDR2 SNEGSKA (reference sequence). The CDR3 loop is CSASNLAGGEQYF. The CDR3 nucleotides read TGCAGTGCTAGTAACCTAGCGGGGGGCGAGCAGTACTTC.

J is TRBJ2-1 and V is TRBV3-1 (or the pseudogene TRBV3-2), with 10 bases that match TRBD1. In germline, CDR1 is LGHDT, CDR2 YNNKEL (reference sequence). The ends lost 4 bases at V and 5 bases at J; junction bases unmatched: 5. This CDR3 is 15 amino acids long. The CDR3 here is CASSPGTGAHNEQFF. The CDR3 DNA reads as TGTGCCAGCAGCCCCGGGACAGGGGCCCACAATGAGCAGTTCTTC.

This clone was picked up one time. CDR3 nucleotides: TGTGCCATCAGTGAGTCGCTAGGGTCGAACGAAAAACTGTTTTTT. This gives the protein CAISESLGSNEKLFF. The chain couples TRBV10-3 to TRBJ1-4; no firm D call. The CDR3 is 15 amino acids. Germline values: CDR1 ENHRY, CDR2 SYGVKD. Trimming cost V 0 bases and J 8 bases, with 13 bases left between them.

The V call is TRBV6-2 or TRBV6-3, the J call TRBJ1-5; unclear D gene. V lost 4 bases and J 5 bases, leaving 12 bases between the germline ends. This CDR3 is 14 amino acids long. Germline CDR1 MNHEY, CDR2 SVGEGT. CDR3 loop: CASSSETEDQPQHF. CDR3 nucleotides: TGTGCCAGCAGTTCAGAGACGGAGGATCAGCCCCAGCATTTT.

This clone has just one count. The chain recombines TRBV2 with TRBJ2-7; D remains unclear. The germline V gene encodes CDR1 SNHLY and CDR2 FYNNEI. The ends were cut back, 7 bases at V and 1 base at J, with 8 bases in the middle. The CDR3 has 12 amino acids. The CDR3 spells CASKLNSYEQYF. The CDR3, as DNA: TGTGCCAGCAAGCTGAATTCCTACGAGCAGTACTTC.

The V gene is TRBV5-1, the J gene TRBJ2-6; possibly TRBD1 for D (6 bases). Germline V lookup: CDR1 SGHRS, CDR2 YFSETQ. V lost 8 bases to trimming and J lost 2 bases, with 11 bases between them. This CDR3 spans 14 amino acids. The CDR3 reads CASTTGPGANVLTF. CDR3 nucleotide sequence: TGCGCCAGTACTACAGGGCCTGGGGCCAACGTCCTGACTTTC.

This chain joins TRBV6-1 and TRBJ1-2; perhaps TRBD1 as D (6 bases). Germline V lookup: CDR1 MNHNS, CDR2 SASEGT. V shed 2 bases and J shed 1 base, with 17 bases lying between them. This CDR3 has 17 amino acids. Here the CDR3 DNA reads TGTGCCAGCAGTGAATACGTGACGGGGGCAGATAACTATGGCTACACCTTC. It specifies CASSEYVTGADNYGYTF.

CDR3: CASSQEVSANEQFF. Here the CDR3 DNA reads TGTGCCAGCAGCCAAGAAGTGAGTGCCAATGAGCAGTTCTTC. The chain recombines TRBV3-1 (or the pseudogene TRBV3-2) with TRBJ2-1; no clear D gene. The CDR3 runs 14 residues. CDR1 LGHDT and CDR2 YNNKEL come from the germline V gene (reference sequence). Trimming pared 0 bases from V and 6 bases from J, leaving 9 bases between.

The rearrangement uses TRBV6-5 and TRBJ1-2; 11 nucleotides match TRBD1. Germline loops: CDR1 MNHEY, CDR2 SVGAGI. Trimming took 2 bases from V and 5 from J; bases not matched to a gene: 7. The CDR3 is 16 residues long. CDR3 sequence (DNA): TGTGCCAGCAGTTACAGCTGGACAGGGGGCGAATATGGCTACACCTTC. The encoded protein is CASSYSWTGGEYGYTF.

This chain uses TRBV10-3 with TRBJ2-7; TRBD2 might be the D (8 bases). Germline V gene sequence: CDR1 ENHRY, CDR2 SYGVKD. Trimming took off 3 bases at V and 2 bases at J, with 17 bases between the two ends. This CDR3 has 16 amino acids. In DNA form, the CDR3 reads TGTGCCATCAGTGATCGGGGGGGACAGACCGCCTACGAGCAGTACTTC. Protein sequence: CAISDRGGQTAYEQYF.

The rearrangement links TRBV9 to TRBJ2-5; 10 bases map to TRBD2. CDR3 length equals 21 residues. The V segment lost 0 bases and the J segment 2 bases; nucleotides outside the gene matches: 19. Germline CDR1 SGDLS, CDR2 YYNGEE. The CDR3 loop reads CASSVAPGQVGVAGGQETQYF. For the CDR3, the DNA is TGTGCCAGCAGCGTAGCCCCCGGGCAGGTTGGAGTAGCGGGAGGACAAGAGACCCAGTACTTC. The full variable domain, completed using reference TRBV9 and TRBJ2-5, is DSGVTQTPKHLITATGQRVTLRCSPRSGDLSVYWYQQSLDQGLQFLIQYYNGEERAKGNILERFSAQQFPDLHSELNLSSLELGDSALYFCASSVAPGQVGVAGGQETQYFGPGTRLLVL.

CDR3 in DNA: TGTGCCAGCAGTGAATATCGGCAGGGACGCACCGGGGAGCTGTTTTTT. Translating it yields CASSEYRQGRTGELFF. This sequence joins TRBV25-1 and TRBJ2-2, with D possibly called TRBD1 or TRBD2 (5 bases each). CDR1 is MGHDK, CDR2 SYGVNS, per germline. This CDR3 spans 16 amino acids. Trimming took 0 bases from V and 4 from J, leaving 12 bases between them.

The chain employs TRBV4-2 and TRBJ1-2, with D perhaps matching TRBD1 (6 bases). Trimming took off 2 bases at V and 1 base at J, with 11 bases between the two ends. CDR1 and CDR2 from the germline V gene are LGHNA and YNFKEQ. CDR3 length: 15 residues. CDR3 nucleotides: TGTGCCAGCAGCCAACCAGGGGTTGGTAACTATGGCTACACCTTC. It is translated as CASSQPGVGNYGYTF.

This clone has a single count. The chain links TRBV25-1 to TRBJ1-3; D is unclear. V lost 2 bases and J lost 0, with 8 bases in between. CDR3 length equals 15 residues. CDR1 is MGHDK and CDR2 is SYGVNS in the germline V gene. CDR3: CASSEGSFSGNTIYF. CDR3 in DNA: TGTGCCAGCAGTGAAGGTTCCTTCTCTGGAAACACCATATATTTT. Combining the CDR3 with reference TRBV25-1 and TRBJ1-3 gives the whole variable domain EADIYQTPRYLVIGTGKKITLECSQTMGHDKMYWYQQDPGMELHLIHYSYGVNSTEKGDLSSESTVSRIRTEHFPLTLESARPSHTSQYLCASSEGSFSGNTIYFGEGSWLTVV.

J is TRBJ1-5 and V is TRBV29-1, with D perhaps matching TRBD1 (5 bases). Germline V lookup: CDR1 SQVTM, CDR2 ANQGSEA. The CDR3 loop spans 12 amino acids. V was trimmed by 6 bases and J by 4 bases, leaving 10 bases between them. The CDR3 spells CSVRQGNQPQHF. CDR3 in DNA: TGCAGCGTCCGGCAGGGAAATCAGCCCCAGCATTTT.

The genes are TRBV19 and TRBJ2-1; D gene uncertain. Germline V gives CDR1 LNHDA, CDR2 SQIVND (reference sequence). The CDR3 runs 12 residues. Trimming shortened V by 4 bases and J by 3 bases, and 4 bases separated the two germline ends. CDR3 bases: TGTGCCAGTAGTACGAACTACAATGAGCAGTTCTTC. This sequence encodes CASSTNYNEQFF. Full variable domain (missing parts from reference TRBV19 and TRBJ2-1): DGGITQSPKYLFRKEGQNVTLSCEQNLNHDAMYWYRQDPGQGLRLIYYSQIVNDFQKGDIAEGYSVSREKKESFPLTVTSAQKNPTAFYLCASSTNYNEQFFGPGTRLTVL.

The gene calls are TRBV27 and TRBJ1-4; 10 positions match TRBD1. Germline V gene lookup returns CDR1 MNHEY and CDR2 SMNVEV (reference sequence). The CDR3 covers 15 residues. V lost 8 bases, J lost 8 bases, and 11 bases stayed unmatched. The CDR3 reads CASHDRGLGEEKLFF. In DNA, the CDR3 is TGTGCCAGCCACGACAGGGGGCTAGGAGAGGAAAAACTGTTTTTT.

This clone was seen once. The genes are TRBV2 and TRBJ1-3; D is unresolved. Trimming cost V 1 base and J 4 bases, with 17 bases left between them. CDR3 length: 17 amino acids. Germline values: CDR1 SNHLY, CDR2 FYNNEI. The CDR3 is CASSEVGSRSTGNTIYF. CDR3 DNA: TGTGCCAGCAGTGAAGTGGGCAGCCGGTCTACGGGAAACACCATATATTTT.

A few counts support this clone. The rearrangement joins TRBV28 to TRBJ2-5; 9 nucleotides match TRBD1. CDR3 length equals 14 residues. The J segment lost 7 bases and the V segment lost 2 bases, leaving 5 bases of the junction unmatched. Germline V gene data show CDR1 as MDHEN and CDR2 as SYDVKM. The DNA for the CDR3 is TGTGCCAGCAGTTTAGTACAGGGGGCTGGGACCCAGTACTTC. Protein sequence: CASSLVQGAGTQYF. The full variable domain, completed using reference TRBV28 and TRBJ2-5, is DVKVTQSSRYLVKRTGEKVFLECVQDMDHENMFWYRQDPGLGLRLIYFSYDVKMKEKGDIPEGYSVSREKKERFSLILESASTNQTSMYLCASSLVQGAGTQYFGPGTRLLVL.